The sequence of this T cell receptor beta chain was determined in a study of blood T cell repertoires in COVID-19. Study information: Samples representing acute and convalescent COVID-19 were sourced from the United States, Italy and Spain.

The CDR3 runs to 15 residues. Source study methods: Cell counts per sample came from amplifying reference gene primers. Only in-frame clones appear in the TCRdb table, and some are missing; sequencing was by immunoSEQ multiplex PCR. The D gene and trimming were derived from the DNA, and the V and J assignments and clone size from that table. The sample holds just over 90,000 clones, roughly 90% seen once. The V and J genes are TRBV21-1 and TRBJ1-1; the DNA was not compared with TRBD1, the D call given in the table. TRBV21-1 is a recognized pseudogene. The receptor comes from a human donor with active COVID-19. The donor label of this sample is uncertain. Material: peripheral blood. The CDR3 DNA reads as TGTGCCAGCAGCAGACCGGAACAGTTAAACACTGAAGCTTTCTTT. Its translation is CASSRPEQLNTEAFF.